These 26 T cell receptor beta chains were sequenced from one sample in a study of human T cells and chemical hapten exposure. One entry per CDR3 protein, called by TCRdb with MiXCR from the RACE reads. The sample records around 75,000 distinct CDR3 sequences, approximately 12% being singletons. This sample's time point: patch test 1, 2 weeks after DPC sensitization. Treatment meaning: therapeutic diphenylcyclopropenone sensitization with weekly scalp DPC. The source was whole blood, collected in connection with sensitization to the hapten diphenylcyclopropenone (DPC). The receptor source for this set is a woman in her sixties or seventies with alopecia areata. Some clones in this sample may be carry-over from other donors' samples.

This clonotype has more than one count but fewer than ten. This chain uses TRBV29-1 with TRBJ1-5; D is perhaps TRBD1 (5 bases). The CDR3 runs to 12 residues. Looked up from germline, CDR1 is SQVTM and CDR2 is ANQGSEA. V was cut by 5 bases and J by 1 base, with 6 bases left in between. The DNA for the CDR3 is TGCAGCGTTAGGGACAGCAATCAGCCCCAGCATTTT. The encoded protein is CSVRDSNQPQHF.

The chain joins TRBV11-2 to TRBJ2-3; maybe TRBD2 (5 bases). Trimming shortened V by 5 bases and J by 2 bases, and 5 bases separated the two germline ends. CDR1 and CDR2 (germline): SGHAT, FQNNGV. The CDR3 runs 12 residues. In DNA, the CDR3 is TGTGCCAGCAGCCGGGACACAGATACGCAGTATTTT. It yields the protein CASSRDTDTQYF.

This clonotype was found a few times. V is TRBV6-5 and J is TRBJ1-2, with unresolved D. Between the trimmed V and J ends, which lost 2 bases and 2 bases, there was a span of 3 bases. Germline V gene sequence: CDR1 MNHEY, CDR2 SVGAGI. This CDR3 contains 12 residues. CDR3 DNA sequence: TGTGCCAGCAGTTACGGAAACTATGGCTACACCTTC. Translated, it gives CASSYGNYGYTF.

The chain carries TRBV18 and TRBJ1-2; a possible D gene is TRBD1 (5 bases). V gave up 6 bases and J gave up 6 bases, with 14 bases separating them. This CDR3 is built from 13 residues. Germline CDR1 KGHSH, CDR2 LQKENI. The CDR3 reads CASSQAGENGYTF. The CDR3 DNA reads TGTGCCAGCTCGCAAGCGGGGGAGAATGGCTACACCTTC.

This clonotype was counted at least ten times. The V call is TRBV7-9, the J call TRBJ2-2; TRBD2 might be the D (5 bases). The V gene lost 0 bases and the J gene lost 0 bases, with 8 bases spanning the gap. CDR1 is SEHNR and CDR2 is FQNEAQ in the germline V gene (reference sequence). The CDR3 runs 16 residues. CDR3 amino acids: CASSLAGAANTGELFF. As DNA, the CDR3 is TGTGCCAGCAGCTTAGCGGGAGCAGCGAACACCGGGGAGCTGTTTTTT.

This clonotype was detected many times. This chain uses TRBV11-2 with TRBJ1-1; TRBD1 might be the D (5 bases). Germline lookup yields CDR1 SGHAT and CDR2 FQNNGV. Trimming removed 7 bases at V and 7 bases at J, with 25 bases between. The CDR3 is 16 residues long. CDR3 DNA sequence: TGTGCCAGCACCAACCCGGGGGGGGTATCCTTCGGTGAAGCTTTCTTT. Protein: CASTNPGGVSFGEAFF. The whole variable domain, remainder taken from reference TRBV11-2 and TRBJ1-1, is EAGVAQSPRYKIIEKRQSVAFWCNPISGHATLYWYQQILGQGPKLLIQFQNNGVVDDSQLPKDRFSAERLKGVDSTLKIQPAKLEDSAVYLCASTNPGGVSFGEAFFGQGTRLTVV.

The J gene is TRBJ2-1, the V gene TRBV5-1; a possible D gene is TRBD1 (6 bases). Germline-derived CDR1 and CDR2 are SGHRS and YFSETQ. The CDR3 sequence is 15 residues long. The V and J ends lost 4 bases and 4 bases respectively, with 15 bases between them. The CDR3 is CASSPEPTGYNEQFF. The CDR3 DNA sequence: TGCGCCAGCAGCCCCGAACCCACAGGGTACAATGAGCAGTTCTTC.

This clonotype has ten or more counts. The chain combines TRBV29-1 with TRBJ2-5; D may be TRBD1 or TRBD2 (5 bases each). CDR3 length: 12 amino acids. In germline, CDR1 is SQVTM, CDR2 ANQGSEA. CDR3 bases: TGCGGGCTATGTGTCGGGGCAGAGACCCAGTACTTC. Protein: CGLCVGAETQYF. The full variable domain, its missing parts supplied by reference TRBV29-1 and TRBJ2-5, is SAVISQKPSRDICQRGTSLTIQCQVDSQVTMMFWYRQQPGQSLTLIATANQGSEATYESGFVIDKFPISRPNLTFSTLTVSNMSPEDSSIYLCGLCVGAETQYFGPGTRLLVL.

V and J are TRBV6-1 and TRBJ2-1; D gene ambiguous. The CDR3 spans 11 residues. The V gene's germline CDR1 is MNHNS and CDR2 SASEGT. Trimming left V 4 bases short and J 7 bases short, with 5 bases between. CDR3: CASSVLNEQFF. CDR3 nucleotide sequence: TGTGCCAGCAGTGTGCTGAATGAGCAGTTCTTC.

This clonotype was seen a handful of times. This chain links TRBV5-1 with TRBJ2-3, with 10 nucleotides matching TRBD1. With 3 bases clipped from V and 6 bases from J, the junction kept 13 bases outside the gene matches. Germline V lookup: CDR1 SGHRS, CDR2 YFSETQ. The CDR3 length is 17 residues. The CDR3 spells CASSSEPGGTGEDTQYF. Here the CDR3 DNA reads TGCGCCAGCAGCTCCGAACCGGGAGGGACAGGGGAGGATACGCAGTATTTT.

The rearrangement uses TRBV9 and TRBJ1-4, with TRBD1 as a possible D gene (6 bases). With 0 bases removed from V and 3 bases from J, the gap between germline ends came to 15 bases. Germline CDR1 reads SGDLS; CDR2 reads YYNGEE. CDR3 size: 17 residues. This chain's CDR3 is CASSVATGSGSNEKLFF. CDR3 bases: TGTGCCAGCAGCGTAGCTACAGGGTCTGGTTCTAATGAAAAACTGTTTTTT.

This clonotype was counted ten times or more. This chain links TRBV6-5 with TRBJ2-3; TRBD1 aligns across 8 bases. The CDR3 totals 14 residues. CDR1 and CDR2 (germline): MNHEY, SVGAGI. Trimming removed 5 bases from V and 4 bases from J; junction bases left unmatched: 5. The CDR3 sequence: CASSRTGLSDTQYF. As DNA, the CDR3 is TGTGCCAGCAGTAGGACAGGGTTGTCAGATACGCAGTATTTT.

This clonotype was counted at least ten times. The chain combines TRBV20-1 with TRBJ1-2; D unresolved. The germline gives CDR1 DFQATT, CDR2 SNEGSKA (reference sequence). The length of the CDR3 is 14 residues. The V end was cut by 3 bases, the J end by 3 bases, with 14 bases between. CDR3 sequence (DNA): TGCAGTGCTAGCCGGGCAAAAGGGTACTATGGCTACACCTTC. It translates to CSASRAKGYYGYTF.

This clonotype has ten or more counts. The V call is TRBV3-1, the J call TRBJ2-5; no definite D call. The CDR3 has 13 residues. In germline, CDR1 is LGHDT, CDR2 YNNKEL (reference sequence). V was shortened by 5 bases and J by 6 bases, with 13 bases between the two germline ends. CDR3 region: CASSKGPSQTQYF. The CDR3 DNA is TGTGCCAGCAGCAAAGGACCGAGCCAGACCCAGTACTTC.

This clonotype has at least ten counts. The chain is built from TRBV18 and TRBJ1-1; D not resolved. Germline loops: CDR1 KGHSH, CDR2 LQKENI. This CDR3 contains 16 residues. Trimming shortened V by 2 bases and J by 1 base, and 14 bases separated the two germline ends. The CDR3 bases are TGTGCCAGCTCACCAAATGCAAGGTCCCGGAACACTGAAGCTTTCTTT. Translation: CASSPNARSRNTEAFF.

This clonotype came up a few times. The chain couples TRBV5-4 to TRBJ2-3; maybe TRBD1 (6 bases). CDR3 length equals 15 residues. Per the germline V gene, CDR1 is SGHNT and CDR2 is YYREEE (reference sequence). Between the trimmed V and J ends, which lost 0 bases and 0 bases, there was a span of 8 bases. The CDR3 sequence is CASSLETGSTDTQYF. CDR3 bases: TGTGCCAGCAGCTTGGAGACAGGCAGCACAGATACGCAGTATTTT.

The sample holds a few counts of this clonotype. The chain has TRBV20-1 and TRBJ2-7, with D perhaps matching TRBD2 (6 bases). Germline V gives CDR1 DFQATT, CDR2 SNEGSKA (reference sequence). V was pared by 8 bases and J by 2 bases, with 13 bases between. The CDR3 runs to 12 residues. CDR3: CSTRDSAYEQYF. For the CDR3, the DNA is TGCAGTACCCGGGACTCGGCCTACGAGCAGTACTTC.

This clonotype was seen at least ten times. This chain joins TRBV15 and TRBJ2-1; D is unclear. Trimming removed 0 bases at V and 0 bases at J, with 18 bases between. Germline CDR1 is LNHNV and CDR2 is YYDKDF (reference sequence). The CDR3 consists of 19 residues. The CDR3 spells CATSRDLANAVLSYNEQFF. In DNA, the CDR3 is TGTGCCACCAGCAGAGATCTTGCCAATGCGGTTCTCTCCTACAATGAGCAGTTCTTC.

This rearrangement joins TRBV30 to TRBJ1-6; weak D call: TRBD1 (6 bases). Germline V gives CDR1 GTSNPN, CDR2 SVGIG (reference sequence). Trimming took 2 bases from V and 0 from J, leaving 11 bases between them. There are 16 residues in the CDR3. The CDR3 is CAWSLGGGSYNSPLHF. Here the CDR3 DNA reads TGTGCCTGGAGTTTAGGGGGGGGCTCCTATAATTCACCCCTCCACTTT.

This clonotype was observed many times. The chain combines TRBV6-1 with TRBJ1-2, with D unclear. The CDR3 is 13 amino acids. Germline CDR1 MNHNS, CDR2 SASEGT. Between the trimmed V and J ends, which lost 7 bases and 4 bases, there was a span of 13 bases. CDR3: CASITASGYGYTF. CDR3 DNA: TGTGCCAGCATAACTGCGTCGGGCTATGGCTACACCTTC.

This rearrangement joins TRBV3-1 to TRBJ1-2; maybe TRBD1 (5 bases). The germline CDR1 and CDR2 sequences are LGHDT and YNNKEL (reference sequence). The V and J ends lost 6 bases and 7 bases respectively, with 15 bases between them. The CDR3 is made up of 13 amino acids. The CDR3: CASRAEGRRGYTF. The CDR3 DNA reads TGTGCCAGCAGGGCGGAGGGGCGGCGTGGCTACACCTTC.

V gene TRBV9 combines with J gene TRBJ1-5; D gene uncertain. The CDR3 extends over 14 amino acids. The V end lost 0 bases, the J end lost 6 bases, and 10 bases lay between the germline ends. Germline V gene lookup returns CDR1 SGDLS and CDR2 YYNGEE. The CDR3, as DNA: TGTGCCAGCAGCGTAGGTCAAGGAGGTCAGCCCCAGCATTTT. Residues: CASSVGQGGQPQHF.

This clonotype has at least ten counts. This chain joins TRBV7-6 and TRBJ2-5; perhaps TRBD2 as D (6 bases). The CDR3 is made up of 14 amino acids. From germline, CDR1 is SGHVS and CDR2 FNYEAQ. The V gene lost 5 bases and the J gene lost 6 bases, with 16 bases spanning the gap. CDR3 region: CASSETEGTKTQYF. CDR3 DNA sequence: TGTGCCAGCAGCGAGACGGAGGGTACTAAGACCCAGTACTTC. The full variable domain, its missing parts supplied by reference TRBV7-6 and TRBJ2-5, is GAGVSQSPRYKVTKRGQDVALRCDPISGHVSLYWYRQALGQGPEFLTYFNYEAQQDKSGLPNDRFSAERPEGSISTLTIQRTEQRDSAMYRCASSETEGTKTQYFGPGTRLLVL.

The CDR3: CASSHEAGSYYEQYF. The CDR3 nucleotides read TGTGCCAGCAGCCATGAAGCGGGGAGTTACTACGAGCAGTACTTC. The chain is built from TRBV4-2 and TRBJ2-7; 7 nucleotides align to TRBD2. The J segment lost 3 bases and the V segment lost 3 bases, leaving 8 bases of the junction unmatched. Per the germline V gene, CDR1 is LGHNA and CDR2 is YNFKEQ. The CDR3 length is 15 residues.

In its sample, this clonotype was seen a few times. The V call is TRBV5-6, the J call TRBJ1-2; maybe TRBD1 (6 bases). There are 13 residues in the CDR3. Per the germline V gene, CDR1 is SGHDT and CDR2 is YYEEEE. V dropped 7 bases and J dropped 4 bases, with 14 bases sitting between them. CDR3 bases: TGTGCCAGCGCAACAGGGACCCGCTATGGCTACACCTTC. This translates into CASATGTRYGYTF. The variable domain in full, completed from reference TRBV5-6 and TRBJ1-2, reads DAGVTQSPTHLIKTRGQQVTLRCSPKSGHDTVSWYQQALGQGPQFIFQYYEEEERQRGNFPDRFSGHQFPNYSSELNVNALLLGDSALYLCASATGTRYGYTFGSGTRLTVV.

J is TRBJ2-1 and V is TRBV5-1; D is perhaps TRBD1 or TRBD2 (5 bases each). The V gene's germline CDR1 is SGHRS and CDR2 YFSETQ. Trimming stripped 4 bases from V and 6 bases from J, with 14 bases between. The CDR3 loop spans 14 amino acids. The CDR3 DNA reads TGCGCCAGCAGCGGGGGACGGAGCCGCAATGAGCAGTTCTTC. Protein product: CASSGGRSRNEQFF.